This record covers a single TCR beta chain. The antigen remains undetermined. The sample is drawn from a study of blood T cells in healthy people across ages. Broader study findings: The lack of PBMC sorting stopped any conclusive naive versus antigen-experienced comparison. Naive T cell percentage and TCR beta diversity correlated strongly.

The V end was cut by 1 base, the J end by 0 bases, with 9 bases between. CDR1 and CDR2 from the germline V gene are MGHRA and YSYEKL. The CDR3 spans 16 residues. For the second PCR, which ran for about 6 to 12 cycles, a sample-barcoded 5' primer and a J-beta primer mix were used. Every molecule of cDNA carried a tag from a template-switch adaptor with 12 random nucleotides. From the 5' RACE reads, TCRdb called clonotypes with MiXCR, one entry per CDR3 protein. The table has about 590,000 distinct CDR3 sequences, less than 35% seen once. The receptor's source is a woman over 75 in good health. The sample consisted of blood. The chain employs TRBV4-1 and TRBJ1-4, with D hard to call. The CDR3 coding sequence is TGCGCCAGCAGCCAAGGCCCAGAAGCAACTAATGAAAAACTGTTTTTT. This encodes CASSQGPEATNEKLFF.